Each of the 24 T cell receptor beta chains below was sequenced from the same sample in a study of Ad26.COV2.S vaccination and SARS-CoV-2 variants. Data came from immunoSEQ multiplex PCR; TCRdb stores just in-frame clones and leaves some out. The sample consists of some 190,000 clones, approximately 88% of them appearing once. The sequences come from peripheral blood, collected after recovery from COVID-19. These receptors all stem from a human donor who had recovered from COVID-19.

The rearrangement joins TRBV7-9 to TRBJ2-5, with D unresolved. Germline V gene lookup returns CDR1 SEHNR and CDR2 FQNEAQ (reference sequence). The CDR3 spans 16 residues. The V end lost 0 bases, the J end lost 5 bases, and 16 bases lay between the germline ends. DNA for the CDR3: TGTGCCAGCAGCTTAGCGCGGTTCGCCCGAGCCGAGACCCAGTACTTC. Its protein is CASSLARFARAETQYF.

The V and J genes are TRBV9 and TRBJ1-1; D possibly corresponds to TRBD1 (6 bases). V lost 6 bases and J lost 7, with 16 bases in between. Germline loops: CDR1 SGDLS, CDR2 YYNGEE. The CDR3 loop spans 13 amino acids. The CDR3: CASNPDSGIEAFF. In nucleotides, the CDR3 is TGTGCCAGCAACCCGGACAGTGGTATTGAAGCTTTCTTT.

This clone has just a few counts. The V call is TRBV12-3 or TRBV12-4, the J call TRBJ1-5; no clear D gene. The ends were cut back, 3 bases at V and 6 bases at J, with 6 bases in the middle. This CDR3 is built from 12 residues. The CDR3 sequence is CASSLGVQPQHF. The CDR3 DNA is TGTGCCAGCAGTTTGGGAGTTCAGCCCCAGCATTTT.

V is TRBV13 and J is TRBJ2-3; perhaps TRBD2 as D (6 bases). Germline V gene sequence: CDR1 PRHDT, CDR2 FYEKMQ (reference sequence). The CDR3 is made up of 16 amino acids. V was clipped by 5 bases and J by 4 bases, with 19 bases between them. The CDR3: CASSPRGGVGADTQYF. The CDR3 DNA sequence: TGTGCCAGCAGCCCCCGAGGAGGGGTGGGGGCAGATACGCAGTATTTT.

The chain's CDR3 is CASSVRDSSEKLFF. The DNA for the CDR3 is TGTGCCAGCAGCGTACGGGACAGCTCTGAAAAACTGTTTTTT. The V call is TRBV7-9, the J call TRBJ1-4; TRBD1 agrees at 7 bases. In germline, CDR1 is SEHNR, CDR2 FQNEAQ (reference sequence). CDR3 length: 14 amino acids. J was trimmed by 7 bases and V by 5 bases; bases with no gene match: 7.

This chain connects TRBV28 to TRBJ1-5; no definite D call. This CDR3 has 14 residues. V lost 5 bases, J lost 9 bases, and 17 bases lay in between. CDR1 is MDHEN and CDR2 is SYDVKM in the germline V gene. The CDR3 sequence is CASSPSTGVRPQHF. In nucleotides, the CDR3 is TGTGCCAGCAGTCCTTCGACCGGTGTGAGGCCCCAGCATTTT.

The chain links TRBV27 to TRBJ2-5, with 7 bases lining up with TRBD1. CDR1 and CDR2 (germline): MNHEY, SMNVEV (reference sequence). With 5 bases clipped from V and 1 base from J, the junction kept 7 bases outside the gene matches. There are 15 residues in the CDR3. The CDR3 region is CASSPLGQSQETQYF. The CDR3 coding sequence is TGTGCCAGCAGTCCATTGGGACAGTCCCAAGAGACCCAGTACTTC.

The chain joins TRBV5-1 to TRBJ2-1; D is ambiguous. Looked up from germline, CDR1 is SGHRS and CDR2 is YFSETQ. The ends were cut back, 7 bases at V and 7 bases at J, with 9 bases in the middle. The CDR3 is made up of 11 amino acids. The CDR3 DNA reads TGCGCCAGCGAGTTCGGGAATGAGCAGTTCTTC. Translation: CASEFGNEQFF.

The chain is built from TRBV29-1 and TRBJ1-1; maybe TRBD1 (6 bases). The CDR3 has 12 amino acids. V was trimmed by 4 bases and J by 7 bases, leaving 13 bases between them. Germline V gene sequence: CDR1 SQVTM, CDR2 ANQGSEA. In DNA form, the CDR3 reads TGCAGCGTTGCCGGGGGGCCTGGTGAAGCTTTCTTT. This sequence encodes CSVAGGPGEAFF.

This clone was observed a single time. The chain combines TRBV19 with TRBJ1-4, with no clear D. Germline V gene data show CDR1 as LNHDA and CDR2 as SQIVND (reference sequence). The CDR3 consists of 19 residues. Trimming removed 3 bases from V and 0 bases from J, with 20 bases in between. Here the CDR3 DNA reads TGTGCCAGTAGTATTTATCCCGAATCACTGGCCGCAACTAATGAAAAACTGTTTTTT. Protein product: CASSIYPESLAATNEKLFF.

The chain couples TRBV5-8 to TRBJ1-3; D is unresolved. Trimming pared 0 bases from V and 4 bases from J, leaving 20 bases between. This CDR3 has 18 residues. Germline CDR1 reads SGHTS; CDR2 reads YDEGEE. CDR3: CASSLVPPRREGGNTIYF. In DNA form, the CDR3 reads TGTGCCAGCAGCTTGGTGCCCCCGCGTCGGGAGGGAGGAAACACCATATATTTT. Complete variable domain (other parts from reference TRBV5-8 and TRBJ1-3): EAGVTQSPTHLIKTRGQQATLRCSPISGHTSVYWYQQALGLGLQFLLWYDEGEERNRGNFPPRFSGRQFPNYSSELNVNALELEDSALYLCASSLVPPRREGGNTIYFGEGSWLTVV.

The rearrangement links TRBV9 to TRBJ2-7; D is undetermined. V was cut by 0 bases and J by 3 bases, with 10 bases left in between. CDR3 length: 14 amino acids. Germline-derived CDR1 and CDR2 are SGDLS and YYNGEE. This chain's CDR3 is CASSVGSAYYEQYF. For the CDR3, the DNA is TGTGCCAGCAGCGTAGGTTCAGCTTACTACGAGCAGTACTTC.

The V call is TRBV6-5, the J call TRBJ2-7; D might be TRBD1 (6 bases). The V gene lost 8 bases and the J gene lost 2 bases, with 13 bases spanning the gap. This CDR3 has 13 residues. CDR1 and CDR2 (germline): MNHEY, SVGAGI. CDR3 protein: CASRMTGPYEQYF. DNA of the CDR3: TGTGCCAGCCGAATGACAGGCCCCTACGAGCAGTACTTC.

This rearrangement joins TRBV12-3 or TRBV12-4 to TRBJ1-5; no clear D. Trimming stripped 7 bases from V and 2 bases from J, with 9 bases between. This CDR3 contains 13 residues. Written as DNA, the CDR3 is TGTGCCAGCACCTCGAGGGGCAATCAGCCCCAGCATTTT. Protein sequence: CASTSRGNQPQHF.

The chain has TRBV2 and TRBJ1-3; no firm D call. The CDR3 loop spans 16 amino acids. CDR1 is SNHLY, CDR2 FYNNEI, per germline. V lost 2 bases, J lost 4 bases, and 15 bases lay in between. CDR3 coding DNA: TGTGCCAGCAGTGAATTACGCCTCCTCGGCGGAAACACCATATATTTT. Its protein product is CASSELRLLGGNTIYF.

DNA of the CDR3: TGTGCCAGCAGCGTCCAGGCAGGGGAGGGAGATACGCAGTATTTT. It yields the protein CASSVQAGEGDTQYF. V and J are TRBV9 and TRBJ2-3; a possible D gene is TRBD2 (7 bases). The CDR3 has 15 amino acids. CDR1 is SGDLS and CDR2 is YYNGEE in the germline V gene. V was shortened by 2 bases and J by 5 bases, with 15 bases between the two germline ends. Full variable domain (rest looked up from reference TRBV9 and TRBJ2-3): DSGVTQTPKHLITATGQRVTLRCSPRSGDLSVYWYQQSLDQGLQFLIQYYNGEERAKGNILERFSAQQFPDLHSELNLSSLELGDSALYFCASSVQAGEGDTQYFGPGTRLTVL.

The chain is built from TRBV30 and TRBJ2-3; no reliable D call. CDR1 and CDR2 (germline): GTSNPN, SVGIG (reference sequence). The ends were cut back, 4 bases at V and 0 bases at J, with 14 bases in the middle. The CDR3 has 15 amino acids. The DNA of the CDR3 is TGTGCCTGGACCCTGGGGTCCGTTAGCACAGATACGCAGTATTTT. Translated: CAWTLGSVSTDTQYF.

This chain connects TRBV7-9 to TRBJ2-3, with 10 bases aligning to TRBD1. This CDR3 has 15 residues. V was clipped by 6 bases and J by 4 bases; unmatched bases: 7. Per germline, CDR1 SEHNR and CDR2 FQNEAQ (reference sequence). The CDR3 loop is CASRPGTGVADTQYF. The CDR3 coding sequence is TGTGCCAGCAGGCCCGGGACAGGGGTAGCAGATACGCAGTATTTT.

The chain joins TRBV2 to TRBJ2-4; TRBD1 agrees at 8 bases. Trimming removed 7 bases from V and 0 bases from J; junction bases left unmatched: 5. From germline, CDR1 is SNHLY and CDR2 FYNNEI. CDR3 length: 15 amino acids. CDR3 protein: CASTRQGLAKNIQYF. For the CDR3, the DNA is TGTGCCAGCACCCGACAGGGGTTAGCCAAAAACATTCAGTACTTC. The entire variable domain, with the rest obtained from reference TRBV2 and TRBJ2-4, is as follows: EPEVTQTPSHQVTQMGQEVILRCVPISNHLYFYWYRQILGQKVEFLVSFYNNEISEKSEIFDDQFSVERPDGSNFTLKIRSTKLEDSAMYFCASTRQGLAKNIQYFGAGTRLSVL.

The chain joins TRBV6-2 or TRBV6-3 to TRBJ2-7, with 8 bases aligning to TRBD1. The germline CDR1 and CDR2 sequences are MNHEY and SVGEGT. The ends lost 4 bases at V and 12 bases at J; junction bases unmatched: 11. The CDR3 sequence is 13 residues long. CDR3 residues: CASSLGPRGQLYF. In DNA form, the CDR3 reads TGTGCCAGCAGTTTAGGACCCAGGGGGCAGCTGTACTTC.

The V and J genes are TRBV23-1 and TRBJ2-1, with 8 bases that match TRBD1. TRBV23-1 has ORF status, its function being uncertain. V lost 3 bases and J lost 4; bases outside the gene matches: 14. This CDR3 has 18 residues. This CDR3 reads CASSQTNSGTGEYNEQFF. The CDR3 coding sequence is TGCGCCAGCAGTCAGACCAACTCCGGGACAGGAGAATACAATGAGCAGTTCTTC.

This sequence joins TRBV2 and TRBJ2-1, with TRBD2 identical over 7 bases. Looked up from germline, CDR1 is SNHLY and CDR2 is FYNNEI. Unmatched junction bases numbered 3, after V lost 3 bases and J lost 4 bases. The CDR3 runs 14 residues. This CDR3 is CASSESSGYNEQFF. The CDR3 bases are TGTGCCAGCAGTGAGTCTAGCGGTTACAATGAGCAGTTCTTC.

The chain is built from TRBV18 and TRBJ1-3; 8 bases map to TRBD1. Germline-derived CDR1 and CDR2 are KGHSH and LQKENI. The V and J ends lost 3 bases and 0 bases, in that order; junction bases with no gene match: 4. The CDR3 runs to 16 residues. As DNA, the CDR3 is TGTGCCAGCTCACCCAGGGGGCCCTACTCTGGAAACACCATATATTTT. This gives the protein CASSPRGPYSGNTIYF.

The rearrangement joins TRBV28 to TRBJ1-6; D is unclear. V lost 4 bases to trimming and J lost 5 bases, with 6 bases between them. This CDR3 region has 13 residues. CDR1 is MDHEN, CDR2 SYDVKM, per germline. The CDR3 DNA sequence: TGTGCCAGCAGTTATCAGAATAATTCACCCCTCCACTTT. This sequence encodes CASSYQNNSPLHF. Full variable domain (remainder filled in from reference TRBV28 and TRBJ1-6): DVKVTQSSRYLVKRTGEKVFLECVQDMDHENMFWYRQDPGLGLRLIYFSYDVKMKEKGDIPEGYSVSREKKERFSLILESASTNQTSMYLCASSYQNNSPLHFGNGTRLTVT.